This is a list of T cell receptor beta chains from one sample in a study of cytomegalovirus exposure and HLA in healthy donors. The data were produced by immunoSEQ multiplex PCR, yet TCRdb's version contains in-frame clones alone and is incomplete. The sample lists roughly 220,000 clones; around nine tenths were seen once. The sequenced sample was PBMCs. These receptors all come from a young woman in good health and CMV-seronegative. CDR3s include the opening cysteine and the closing phenylalanine or tryptophan. A D gene is named only where the DNA matches it firmly. For some rows the clone size is stated as once, few or many, or as a class when expanded; others skip it.

abundance: -; j_gene: TRBJ2-2; v_gene: TRBV28; d_gene: -; CDR3aa: CASMSQGSGELFF; CDR3nt: TGTGCCAGCATGTCGCAGGGGTCCGGGGAGCTGTTTTTT
abundance: -; j_gene: TRBJ2-7; v_gene: TRBV25-1; d_gene: TRBD2; CDR3aa: CASSGLAGGGGSYEQYF; CDR3nt: TGTGCCAGCAGTGGACTAGCGGGAGGGGGGGGATCCTACGAGCAGTACTTC
abundance: -; j_gene: TRBJ2-3; v_gene: TRBV28; d_gene: -; CDR3aa: CASSQRRDTQYF; CDR3nt: TGTGCCAGCAGTCAAAGGAGGGATACGCAGTATTTT
abundance: once; j_gene: TRBJ2-2; v_gene: TRBV7-2; d_gene: TRBD2; CDR3aa: CASSLVFLAVNTGELFF; CDR3nt: TGTGCCAGCAGCTTAGTCTTTCTAGCGGTGAACACCGGGGAGCTGTTTTTT
abundance: -; j_gene: TRBJ1-2; v_gene: TRBV11-2; d_gene: -; CDR3aa: CASSSIARINYGYTF; CDR3nt: TGTGCCAGCAGCTCGATAGCCCGGATTAACTATGGCTACACCTTC
abundance: once; j_gene: TRBJ2-7; v_gene: TRBV5-1; d_gene: TRBD1; CDR3aa: CASSLGDSSYEQYF; CDR3nt: TGCGCCAGCAGCTTGGGGGACAGCTCCTACGAGCAGTACTTC
abundance: -; j_gene: TRBJ2-1; v_gene: TRBV11-3; d_gene: TRBD2; CDR3aa: CASSFTSVNEQFF; CDR3nt: TGTGCCAGCAGTTTCACTAGCGTCAATGAGCAGTTCTTC
abundance: -; j_gene: TRBJ2-2; v_gene: TRBV30; d_gene: TRBD2; CDR3aa: CAWQKGLAGVFGELFF; CDR3nt: TGTGCCTGGCAAAAGGGACTAGCGGGAGTTTTCGGGGAGCTGTTTTTT
abundance: -; j_gene: TRBJ2-7; v_gene: TRBV7-6; d_gene: TRBD1; CDR3aa: CASSLVRGSYEQYF; CDR3nt: TGTGCCAGCAGCTTGGTCAGGGGGTCCTACGAGCAGTACTTC
abundance: -; j_gene: TRBJ1-4; v_gene: TRBV29-1; d_gene: -; CDR3aa: CSVESGEKLFF; CDR3nt: TGCAGCGTTGAAAGCGGTGAAAAACTGTTTTTT
abundance: -; j_gene: TRBJ2-1; v_gene: TRBV6-4; d_gene: TRBD2; CDR3aa: CASSGLAGEVNEQFF; CDR3nt: TGTGCCAGCAGTGGACTAGCGGGAGAGGTTAATGAGCAGTTCTTC
abundance: -; j_gene: TRBJ2-7; v_gene: TRBV9; d_gene: TRBD2; CDR3aa: CASSVTSGGPYEQYF; CDR3nt: TGTGCCAGCAGCGTGACTAGCGGAGGCCCCTACGAGCAGTACTTC
abundance: once; j_gene: TRBJ2-7; v_gene: TRBV5-1; d_gene: -; CDR3aa: CASRFMGLLDEQYF; CDR3nt: TGCGCCAGCCGATTCATGGGGCTTCTGGACGAGCAGTACTTC
abundance: -; j_gene: TRBJ1-2; v_gene: TRBV19; d_gene: -; CDR3aa: CASSRESRGYGYTF; CDR3nt: TGTGCCAGTAGTAGGGAATCCAGGGGTTATGGCTACACCTTC
abundance: -; j_gene: TRBJ1-4; v_gene: TRBV6-4; d_gene: TRBD1; CDR3aa: CASRKSPGQGAVGFF; CDR3nt: TGTGCCAGCAGAAAATCCCCGGGACAGGGGGCGGTGGGGTTTTTT
abundance: -; j_gene: TRBJ2-7; v_gene: TRBV10-1; d_gene: -; CDR3aa: CASSESGGPYEQYF; CDR3nt: TGCGCCAGCAGTGAATCCGGGGGGCCCTACGAGCAGTACTTC
abundance: -; j_gene: TRBJ1-1; v_gene: TRBV25-1; d_gene: -; CDR3aa: CASSEYEGGRRNEAFF; CDR3nt: TGTGCCAGCAGTGAATATGAGGGAGGGAGACGCAATGAAGCTTTCTTT
abundance: -; j_gene: TRBJ1-4; v_gene: TRBV5-1; d_gene: -; CDR3aa: CASSDGDLRNEKLFF; CDR3nt: TGCGCCAGCAGCGACGGGGATCTCAGGAATGAAAAACTGTTTTTT
abundance: once; j_gene: TRBJ2-3; v_gene: TRBV12-5; d_gene: -; CDR3aa: CASGFGQTDTQYF; CDR3nt: TGTGCTAGTGGATTCGGACAGACAGATACGCAGTATTTT
abundance: -; j_gene: TRBJ2-7; v_gene: TRBV11-3; d_gene: -; CDR3aa: CASSSTGTAAYEQYF; CDR3nt: TGTGCCAGCAGCTCAACCGGGACTGCCGCCTACGAGCAGTACTTC
abundance: -; j_gene: TRBJ2-7; v_gene: TRBV14; d_gene: TRBD1; CDR3aa: CASSPGTAKGPHEQYF; CDR3nt: TGTGCCAGCAGCCCGGGGACAGCCAAGGGGCCTCACGAGCAGTACTTC
abundance: -; j_gene: TRBJ1-1; v_gene: TRBV5-1; d_gene: -; CDR3aa: CASSLAGTGDEAFF; CDR3nt: TGCGCCAGCAGCTTGGCAGGCACCGGCGACGAAGCTTTCTTT
abundance: once; j_gene: TRBJ2-2; v_gene: TRBV4-2; d_gene: -; CDR3aa: CASSQGLVISTGELFF; CDR3nt: TGTGCCAGCAGCCAAGGACTAGTTATTAGCACCGGGGAGCTGTTTTTT
abundance: -; j_gene: TRBJ2-6; v_gene: TRBV2; d_gene: -; CDR3aa: CASSTGWSTFAVLTF; CDR3nt: TGTGCCAGCAGCACAGGGTGGTCAACGTTCGCCGTCCTGACTTTC
abundance: -; j_gene: TRBJ2-5; v_gene: TRBV11-3; d_gene: -; CDR3aa: CASSSRASGSSAETQYF; CDR3nt: TGTGCCAGCAGCTCCCGGGCCTCGGGGTCAAGTGCGGAGACCCAGTACTTC
abundance: -; j_gene: TRBJ1-5; v_gene: TRBV5-1; d_gene: TRBD1; CDR3aa: CASSPGQGFKQPQHF; CDR3nt: TGCGCCAGCAGCCCAGGACAGGGATTTAAACAGCCCCAGCATTTT
abundance: -; j_gene: TRBJ1-1; v_gene: TRBV5-1; d_gene: -; CDR3aa: CASSLNRLSGSPEAFF; CDR3nt: TGCGCCAGCAGCTTAAACAGACTATCTGGGAGCCCTGAAGCTTTCTTT
abundance: -; j_gene: TRBJ2-7; v_gene: TRBV28; d_gene: -; CDR3aa: CASSFPFWEPSREQYF; CDR3nt: TGTGCCAGCAGTTTCCCCTTTTGGGAGCCCTCGCGCGAGCAGTACTTC
abundance: -; j_gene: TRBJ1-2; v_gene: TRBV4-2; d_gene: TRBD1; CDR3aa: CASSQEIGDRANYGYTF; CDR3nt: TGTGCCAGCAGCCAAGAGATTGGGGACAGAGCTAACTATGGCTACACCTTC
abundance: -; j_gene: TRBJ2-1; v_gene: TRBV19; d_gene: -; CDR3aa: CASSPLEGEQFF; CDR3nt: TGTGCCAGTAGTCCCTTAGAGGGTGAGCAGTTCTTC
abundance: -; j_gene: TRBJ2-2; v_gene: TRBV28; d_gene: -; CDR3aa: CASSLLQGLNTGELFF; CDR3nt: TGTGCCAGCAGTTTATTGCAGGGTTTGAACACCGGGGAGCTGTTTTTT
abundance: -; j_gene: TRBJ1-1; v_gene: TRBV28; d_gene: -; CDR3aa: CASSFRGIRAEAFF; CDR3nt: TGTGCCAGCAGTTTTAGGGGAATACGCGCTGAAGCTTTCTTT
abundance: -; j_gene: TRBJ2-7; v_gene: TRBV19; d_gene: -; CDR3aa: CASSVSRSYEQYF; CDR3nt: TGTGCCAGTAGTGTGTCCAGGTCCTACGAGCAGTACTTC
abundance: -; j_gene: TRBJ1-5; v_gene: TRBV6-1; d_gene: -; CDR3aa: CASSANPRGVGNQPQHF; CDR3nt: TGTGCCAGCAGTGCCAACCCCCGCGGGGTCGGCAATCAGCCCCAGCATTTT
abundance: -; j_gene: TRBJ1-2; v_gene: TRBV9; d_gene: -; CDR3aa: CASSVGTGPGGYTF; CDR3nt: TGTGCCAGCAGCGTAGGTACAGGGCCAGGGGGCTACACCTTC
abundance: -; j_gene: TRBJ2-6; v_gene: TRBV15; d_gene: -; CDR3aa: CATSRGTGSGANVLTF; CDR3nt: TGTGCCACCAGCAGAGGTACCGGGTCTGGGGCCAACGTCCTGACTTTC
abundance: -; j_gene: TRBJ2-4; v_gene: TRBV5-1; d_gene: TRBD1; CDR3aa: CASSLGQGENIQYF; CDR3nt: TGCGCCAGCAGCTTGGGACAGGGAGAAAACATTCAGTACTTC
abundance: -; j_gene: TRBJ2-1; v_gene: TRBV7-2; d_gene: TRBD2; CDR3aa: CASSLVGAGEMVF; CDR3nt: TGTGCCAGCAGCTTAGTAGGAGCGGGAGAAATGGTCTTC
abundance: once; j_gene: TRBJ2-5; v_gene: TRBV4-1; d_gene: TRBD2; CDR3aa: CASSQGLAGVETQYF; CDR3nt: TGCGCCAGCAGCCAAGGACTAGCGGGTGTGGAGACCCAGTACTTC
abundance: few; j_gene: TRBJ2-1; v_gene: TRBV30; d_gene: -; CDR3aa: CAWRGGSEQFF; CDR3nt: TGTGCCTGGAGAGGTGGGAGTGAGCAGTTCTTC
abundance: -; j_gene: TRBJ1-5; v_gene: TRBV2; d_gene: TRBD1; CDR3aa: CASSDRGNQPQHF; CDR3nt: TGTGCCAGCAGCGACAGGGGTAATCAGCCCCAGCATTTT
abundance: -; j_gene: TRBJ1-1; v_gene: TRBV11-2; d_gene: -; CDR3aa: CASTGGTEAFF; CDR3nt: TGTGCCAGCACGGGGGGCACTGAAGCTTTCTTT
abundance: -; j_gene: TRBJ1-2; v_gene: TRBV10-3; d_gene: -; CDR3aa: CAISESFIPGFLGYTF; CDR3nt: TGTGCCATCAGTGAGTCTTTTATTCCGGGATTTCTAGGTTACACCTTC
abundance: -; j_gene: TRBJ2-7; v_gene: TRBV29-1; d_gene: TRBD1; CDR3aa: CSVETGGGYEQYF; CDR3nt: TGCAGCGTTGAGACAGGGGGCGGCTACGAGCAGTACTTC
abundance: -; j_gene: TRBJ2-7; v_gene: TRBV5-1; d_gene: TRBD2; CDR3aa: CASSRGLAGEKGYEQYF; CDR3nt: TGCGCCAGCAGCCGCGGACTAGCGGGAGAAAAGGGCTACGAGCAGTACTTC
abundance: -; j_gene: TRBJ2-7; v_gene: TRBV2; d_gene: -; CDR3aa: CASSGQGNEQYF; CDR3nt: TGTGCCAGCAGTGGGCAGGGTAACGAGCAGTACTTC
abundance: -; j_gene: TRBJ1-4; v_gene: TRBV6-1; d_gene: TRBD1; CDR3aa: CASRQPGQRNEKLFF; CDR3nt: TGTGCCAGCAGACAACCGGGACAGCGGAATGAAAAACTGTTTTTT
abundance: -; j_gene: TRBJ2-5; v_gene: TRBV2; d_gene: -; CDR3aa: CASRARLAPQETQYF; CDR3nt: TGTGCCAGCAGGGCCAGGCTAGCGCCCCAGGAGACCCAGTACTTC
abundance: -; j_gene: TRBJ2-1; v_gene: TRBV10-1; d_gene: TRBD1; CDR3aa: CASSKPGQGDNEQFF; CDR3nt: TGCGCCAGCAGTAAACCGGGACAGGGGGATAATGAGCAGTTCTTC
abundance: -; j_gene: TRBJ2-3; v_gene: TRBV27; d_gene: TRBD1; CDR3aa: CATCGRYRGRPPDTQYF; CDR3nt: TGTGCCACCTGTGGCCGCTACAGGGGGCGCCCCCCAGATACGCAGTATTTT
abundance: -; j_gene: TRBJ2-2; v_gene: TRBV29-1; d_gene: TRBD1; CDR3aa: CSVLTRGGGTGELFF; CDR3nt: TGCAGCGTCCTCACTAGAGGGGGCGGCACCGGGGAGCTGTTTTTT
abundance: -; j_gene: TRBJ1-2; v_gene: TRBV28; d_gene: TRBD1; CDR3aa: CASSLLTGTLNYGYTF; CDR3nt: TGTGCCAGCAGTTTACTGACAGGGACGCTTAACTATGGCTACACCTTC
abundance: -; j_gene: TRBJ1-1; v_gene: TRBV10-2; d_gene: -; CDR3aa: CASSDPDPERAFF; CDR3nt: TGCGCCAGCAGTGACCCCGACCCGGAGAGGGCTTTCTTT